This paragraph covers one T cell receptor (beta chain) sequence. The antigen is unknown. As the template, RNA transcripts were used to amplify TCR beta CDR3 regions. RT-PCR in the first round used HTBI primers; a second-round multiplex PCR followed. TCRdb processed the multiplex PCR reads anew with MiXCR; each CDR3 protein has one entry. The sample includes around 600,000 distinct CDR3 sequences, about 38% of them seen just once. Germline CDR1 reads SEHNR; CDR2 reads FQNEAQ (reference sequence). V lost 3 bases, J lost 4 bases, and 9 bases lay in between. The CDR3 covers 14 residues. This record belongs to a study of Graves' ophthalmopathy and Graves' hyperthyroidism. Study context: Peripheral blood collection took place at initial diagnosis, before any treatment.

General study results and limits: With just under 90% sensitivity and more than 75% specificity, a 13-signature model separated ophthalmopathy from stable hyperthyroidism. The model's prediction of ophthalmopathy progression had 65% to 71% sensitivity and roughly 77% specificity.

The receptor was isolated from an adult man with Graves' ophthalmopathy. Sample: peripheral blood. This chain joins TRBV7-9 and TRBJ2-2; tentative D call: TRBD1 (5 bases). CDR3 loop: CASSLTASTGELFF. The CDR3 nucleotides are TGTGCCAGCAGCTTGACAGCGAGCACCGGGGAGCTGTTTTTT.